The 30 T cell receptor beta chains given below trace back to one sample, sequenced in a study of cytomegalovirus exposure and HLA in healthy donors. A multiplex PCR was run with 60 Vbeta primers and 13 Jbeta primers. TCRdb's table, derived via immunoSEQ multiplex PCR, lists solely in-frame clones and lacks some. The sample consists of about 190,000 clones, approximately 86% of them appearing once. Sample: PBMCs. These receptor sequences come from a woman aged 25 to 39 in good health and CMV-seronegative.

V gene TRBV5-1 combines with J gene TRBJ2-7, with 7 bases lining up with TRBD2. The CDR3 totals 14 residues. V shed 1 base, J shed 6 bases, and the junction held 7 bases outside the gene matches. Germline V gene lookup returns CDR1 SGHRS and CDR2 YFSETQ. The CDR3: CASSLREVTLEQYF. CDR3 DNA sequence: TGCGCCAGCAGCTTGCGGGAGGTAACCCTCGAGCAGTACTTC.

The genes are TRBV28 and TRBJ2-1, with 12 bases lining up with TRBD2. The V gene's germline CDR1 is MDHEN and CDR2 SYDVKM. J was trimmed by 6 bases and V by 6 bases; bases with no gene match: 9. The CDR3 totals 16 residues. CDR3 sequence: CASSYTGLAGSNEQFF. Written as DNA, the CDR3 is TGTGCCAGCAGCTATACAGGACTAGCGGGGTCCAATGAGCAGTTCTTC.

The rearrangement uses TRBV6-1 and TRBJ1-2; the D is unclear. V was trimmed by 4 bases and J by 4 bases, leaving 10 bases between them. CDR3 length: 13 residues. CDR1 MNHNS and CDR2 SASEGT come from the germline V gene. CDR3 nucleotides: TGTGCCAGCAGTGCTGGGGAGGTCTATGGCTACACCTTC. It translates to CASSAGEVYGYTF.

The sample holds one count of this clone. V and J are TRBV7-9 and TRBJ1-1, with D possibly being TRBD1 (6 bases). Trimming left V 5 bases short and J 0 bases short, with 19 bases between. The CDR3 length is 17 residues. Germline V lookup: CDR1 SEHNR, CDR2 FQNEAQ (reference sequence). CDR3 amino acids: CASSPRPGTFMNTEAFF. DNA for the CDR3: TGTGCCAGCAGCCCCCGTCCCGGGACATTCATGAACACTGAAGCTTTCTTT. The whole variable domain, filled in from reference TRBV7-9 and TRBJ1-1, reads DTGVSQNPRHKITKRGQNVTFRCDPISEHNRLYWYRQTLGQGPEFLTYFQNEAQLEKSRLLSDRFSAERPKGSFSTLEIQRTEQGDSAMYLCASSPRPGTFMNTEAFFGQGTRLTVV.

V and J are TRBV6-5 and TRBJ1-5, with D uncertain. Germline CDR1 MNHEY, CDR2 SVGAGI. The CDR3 sequence is 14 residues long. With 5 bases removed from V and 1 base from J, the gap between germline ends came to 9 bases. The CDR3 DNA reads as TGTGCCAGCAGTGCGGGAATAAGCAATCAGCCCCAGCATTTT. Translated, it gives CASSAGISNQPQHF.

The genes are TRBV2 and TRBJ2-3, with TRBD2 matching 7 bases. The germline V gene has CDR1 SNHLY and CDR2 FYNNEI. Trimming removed 5 bases from V and 4 bases from J; junction bases left unmatched: 15. The length of the CDR3 is 17 residues. The CDR3 loop reads CASSPLAVLHRADTQYF. For the CDR3, the DNA is TGTGCCAGCAGTCCTCTAGCGGTCCTTCACCGGGCAGATACGCAGTATTTT.

The chain has TRBV7-9 and TRBJ2-5, with TRBD2 matching over 12 bases. Germline V gene sequence: CDR1 SEHNR, CDR2 FQNEAQ (reference sequence). V was pared by 4 bases and J by 7 bases, with 13 bases of the junction left unmatched. The CDR3 contains 17 residues. CDR3 loop: CASSSFASGRASGTQYF. DNA for the CDR3: TGTGCCAGCAGCTCCTTCGCTAGCGGGAGGGCCAGTGGGACCCAGTACTTC.

V usage is TRBV5-1 and J usage is TRBJ2-2; 7 bases align to TRBD1. Per the germline V gene, CDR1 is SGHRS and CDR2 is YFSETQ. V was pared by 0 bases and J by 3 bases, with 11 bases of the junction left unmatched. The CDR3 has 18 amino acids. The CDR3 DNA follows: TGCGCCAGCAGCTTGGATAAGGGTCGGGACAGTTACACCGGGGAGCTGTTTTTT. Its translation: CASSLDKGRDSYTGELFF.

This clone was seen only once. The chain has TRBV5-6 and TRBJ1-2; D is unresolved. The V gene's germline CDR1 is SGHDT and CDR2 YYEEEE. V dropped 2 bases and J dropped 7 bases, with 12 bases sitting between them. This CDR3 spans 13 amino acids. This chain's CDR3 is CASSFFREFGYTF. DNA for the CDR3: TGTGCCAGCAGCTTTTTTCGGGAGTTTGGCTACACCTTC.

V gene TRBV9 combines with J gene TRBJ2-2; TRBD2 aligns across 11 bases. Germline V lookup: CDR1 SGDLS, CDR2 YYNGEE. The V gene end was trimmed by 7 bases and the J gene end by 4 bases; junction bases not matched to a gene: 12. CDR3 size: 17 residues. The CDR3 spells CASGKLAGGPGTGELFF. The CDR3 bases are TGTGCCAGCGGAAAATTAGCGGGGGGGCCCGGCACCGGGGAGCTGTTTTTT.

Concerning this clone itself: Mismatch with germline at one junction end may stem from a read error. The CDR3 protein is CAGSTGDRRNGYTF. The CDR3 nucleotides read TGTGCCGGCAGCACCGGGGACAGGCGGAATGGCTACACCTTC. V gene TRBV5-4 combines with J gene TRBJ1-2; TRBD1 aligns across 8 bases. CDR1 SGHNT and CDR2 YYREEE come from the germline V gene (reference sequence). This CDR3 is 14 amino acids long.

The rearrangement links TRBV5-1 to TRBJ1-4; D gene unclear. V was shortened by 2 bases and J by 7 bases, with 15 bases between the two germline ends. This CDR3 has 15 residues. Germline V gene data show CDR1 as SGHRS and CDR2 as YFSETQ. Here the CDR3 DNA reads TGCGCCAGCAGCTTATTCTTGCGAGAGAGTGAAAAACTGTTTTTT. This encodes CASSLFLRESEKLFF.

The genes are TRBV9 and TRBJ2-5, with 8 bases fitting TRBD2. The DNA end favors TRBJ2-7, so the J call may be wrong. CDR3 length: 15 residues. Germline CDR1 reads SGDLS; CDR2 reads YYNGEE. CDR3 protein: CASSQVAGPPYEQYF. The DNA for the CDR3 is TGTGCCAGCAGCCAAGTAGCGGGGCCCCCCTACGAGCAGTACTTC.

CDR3 DNA sequence: TGTGCCAGCAGCTCGAGAAGCCGGGACAGGGTCCCCGAGCAGTACTTC. Encoded protein: CASSSRSRDRVPEQYF. The V and J genes are TRBV7-2 and TRBJ2-7, with 9 positions matching TRBD1. The CDR3 loop spans 16 amino acids. Losses at the gene ends were 4 bases for V and 6 bases for J; bases not matched to a gene: 13. Per germline, CDR1 SGHTA and CDR2 FQGNSA.

V is TRBV6-6 and J is TRBJ1-3; maybe TRBD1 (6 bases). This CDR3 has 14 amino acids. The germline CDR1 and CDR2 sequences are MNHNY and SVGAGI (reference sequence). Trimming removed 11 bases at V and 0 bases at J, with 14 bases between. CDR3 region: CAAIRGTSGNTIYF. The CDR3 DNA reads as TGTGCCGCAATTAGGGGGACCTCTGGAAACACCATATATTTT.

The chain employs TRBV7-9 and TRBJ1-5, with TRBD1 as a possible D gene (5 bases). The CDR3 has 17 residues. Trimming left V 0 bases short and J 0 bases short, with 12 bases between. Germline V CDR1 and CDR2: SEHNR, FQNEAQ (reference sequence). The CDR3 region has the DNA TGTGCCAGCAGCTTAGCGCTGGGGGGGGATAGCAATCAGCCCCAGCATTTT. Translated: CASSLALGGDSNQPQHF.

This clone was found once. The chain is built from TRBV7-3 and TRBJ2-3; possibly TRBD2 for D (5 bases). The germline V and J ends were trimmed by 3 bases and 1 base, with 11 bases remaining between them. Germline V gene sequence: CDR1 SGHTA, CDR2 FQGTGA. This CDR3 is 15 amino acids long. The CDR3 spells CASSLNAGGTDTQYF. The CDR3 DNA sequence: TGTGCCAGCAGCTTGAACGCGGGCGGCACAGATACGCAGTATTTT.

This clone was seen a single time. The chain carries TRBV7-8 and TRBJ1-1; D uncertain. The ends were cut back, 5 bases at V and 1 base at J, with 14 bases in the middle. CDR1 and CDR2 from the germline V gene are SGHVS and FQNEAQ. This CDR3 spans 15 amino acids. CDR3 protein: CASSPLIHWNTEAFF. The CDR3 nucleotides are TGTGCCAGCAGCCCGCTGATACATTGGAACACTGAAGCTTTCTTT.

This sequence joins TRBV10-3 and TRBJ2-7; 8 nucleotides match TRBD1. The length of the CDR3 is 14 residues. Germline V lookup: CDR1 ENHRY, CDR2 SYGVKD. Germline trimming cut 6 bases from V and 2 bases from J; bases unmatched to any gene: 6. The CDR3 loop reads CAIRDEDRAYEQYF. The CDR3 nucleotides are TGTGCCATCAGGGATGAGGACAGGGCCTACGAGCAGTACTTC.

The genes are TRBV27 and TRBJ2-7; no clear D. V dropped 5 bases and J dropped 6 bases, with 14 bases sitting between them. This CDR3 is 13 amino acids long. Germline loops: CDR1 MNHEY, CDR2 SMNVEV (reference sequence). The CDR3 is CASSPNTKPEQYF. CDR3 nucleotide sequence: TGTGCCAGCAGTCCAAACACCAAACCCGAGCAGTACTTC.

This clone was detected only a few times. This sequence joins TRBV5-6 and TRBJ1-2, with D maybe TRBD1 (6 bases). Per the germline V gene, CDR1 is SGHDT and CDR2 is YYEEEE. This CDR3 region has 11 residues. V was trimmed by 4 bases and J by 7 bases, leaving 8 bases between them. As DNA, the CDR3 is TGTGCCAGCAGCGGGGGGGCTGGCTACACCTTC. As protein: CASSGGAGYTF.

The V gene is TRBV6-6, the J gene TRBJ2-2; the D is unclear. Germline V gene sequence: CDR1 MNHNY, CDR2 SVGAGI (reference sequence). Trimming stripped 5 bases from V and 4 bases from J, with 8 bases between. The CDR3 has 13 amino acids. The chain's CDR3 is CASSHPGTGELFF. CDR3 DNA sequence: TGTGCCAGCAGTCACCCCGGCACCGGGGAGCTGTTTTTT.

The chain employs TRBV19 and TRBJ1-2; 8 bases fit TRBD1. CDR3 length: 13 amino acids. Germline values: CDR1 LNHDA, CDR2 SQIVND (reference sequence). J lost 7 bases, V lost 3 bases, and 4 bases had no gene match. The CDR3 spells CASSMQGASGYTF. DNA of the CDR3: TGTGCCAGTAGTATGCAGGGGGCGAGTGGCTACACCTTC.

The gene calls are TRBV19 and TRBJ1-2; D is unclear. The CDR3 consists of 14 residues. Germline V gene lookup returns CDR1 LNHDA and CDR2 SQIVND (reference sequence). The ends were cut back, 2 bases at V and 4 bases at J, with 11 bases in the middle. CDR3 DNA sequence: TGTGCCAGTAGTATAAGTATCCCAGTCTATGGCTACACCTTC. It is translated as CASSISIPVYGYTF.

The rearrangement uses TRBV9 and TRBJ2-5; D is possibly TRBD1 (6 bases). V was cut by 3 bases and J by 4 bases, with 13 bases left in between. Germline values: CDR1 SGDLS, CDR2 YYNGEE. The CDR3 totals 14 residues. CDR3 coding DNA: TGTGCCAGCAGCGCCCACAGGGTTGGAGAGACCCAGTACTTC. It encodes CASSAHRVGETQYF.

The count of this clone is one. The chain has TRBV11-2 and TRBJ1-5; the D gene is possibly TRBD1 (5 bases). Germline V gives CDR1 SGHAT, CDR2 FQNNGV. This CDR3 comprises 13 residues. The V gene lost 1 base and the J gene lost 4 bases, with 5 bases spanning the gap. Here the CDR3 DNA reads TGTGCCAGCAGCTTAGGACAGAATCAGCCCCAGCATTTT. It codes for CASSLGQNQPQHF.

The chain recombines TRBV2 with TRBJ2-1; 9 bases match TRBD2. In germline, CDR1 is SNHLY, CDR2 FYNNEI. This CDR3 has 14 residues. The V and J ends lost 0 bases and 14 bases, in that order; junction bases with no gene match: 8. The CDR3 DNA is TGTGCCAGCAGTGAAGCAGGAGCGGGGGGTACCAAGTTCTTC. This encodes CASSEAGAGGTKFF.

This chain joins TRBV7-2 and TRBJ1-2; no definite D call. The CDR3 contains 13 residues. V lost 5 bases and J lost 4, with 11 bases in between. The germline V gene encodes CDR1 SGHTA and CDR2 FQGNSA. CDR3 DNA sequence: TGTGCCAGCAGCCCAGAGGGAGTCTATGGCTACACCTTC. It encodes CASSPEGVYGYTF.

J is TRBJ2-7 and V is TRBV27; D is possibly TRBD2 (6 bases). The CDR3 runs to 14 residues. The ends were cut back, 2 bases at V and 3 bases at J, with 11 bases in the middle. Germline V gives CDR1 MNHEY, CDR2 SMNVEV (reference sequence). In nucleotides, the CDR3 is TGTGCCAGCAGTTTAGGAGGGAGGAACTACGAGCAGTACTTC. Amino acids: CASSLGGRNYEQYF.

The chain recombines TRBV5-1 with TRBJ2-1; 10 bases align to TRBD2. The V and J ends lost 0 bases and 0 bases, in that order; junction bases with no gene match: 0. Germline CDR1 and CDR2: SGHRS and YFSETQ. The CDR3 is made up of 16 amino acids. The CDR3 spells CASSLASGSSYNEQFF. CDR3 DNA sequence: TGCGCCAGCAGCTTGGCTAGCGGGAGCTCCTACAATGAGCAGTTCTTC.